Sequencing of this T cell receptor beta chain was carried out in a study of T cell repertoires in cytomegalovirus infection. The V and J ends lost 6 bases and 7 bases, in that order; junction bases with no gene match: 6. Germline CDR1 reads SEHNR; CDR2 reads FQNEAQ (reference sequence). The CDR3 length is 14 residues. TCRdb redid the calling of the reads with MiXCR, one entry per CDR3 protein. Here the sample spans 200,000 to 250,000 distinct CDR3 sequences, approximately 38% being singletons. This clonotype turned up a few times. Its antigen is not known. This chain joins TRBV7-9 and TRBJ1-5; TRBD1 matches at 10 bases. The material sequenced was CD8+ T cells from cultured PBMCs, taken from culture after CMV antigen stimulation. The receptor comes from a human donor in good health (CMV status not recorded). Some clones in this sample may be carry-over from other donors' samples. The DNA for the CDR3 is TGTGCCAGCAGAAAGACAGGGGGCGGACAGCCCCAGCATTTT. Residues: CASRKTGGGQPQHF.